The clone carrying this TCR beta chain has just one count. The target antigen is unknown. 13 Jbeta primers and 60 Vbeta primers were used for the PCR. Generated by immunoSEQ multiplex PCR, the TCRdb table keeps only in-frame clones and is missing some. This sample has approximately 150,000 clones, with roughly 80% found just once. These data are taken from a study of cytomegalovirus exposure and HLA in healthy donors. Study-wide results and caveats: It was reportedly the case that the classifier diagnosed cytomegalovirus status with high specificity and sensitivity. Altogether, 164 TCR beta chains were recorded as cytomegalovirus-associated. Generally TCR sequences proved uncommon, though certain public TCRs appeared in numerous donors. Indistinguishability led to the exclusion of some V segments, TRBV6-2 and TRBV6-3 included.

This CDR3 contains 15 residues. Germline lookup yields CDR1 SGHTA and CDR2 FQGNSA. Trimming removed 5 bases from V and 0 bases from J; junction bases left unmatched: 6. Sample: PBMCs. This sequence was found in a woman between 35 and 50 years old in good health and CMV-seropositive. The genes are TRBV7-2 and TRBJ1-1; TRBD1 matches 7 bases. The CDR3 region has the DNA TGTGCCAGCAGCACTTGGACAGGCCTGAACACTGAAGCTTTCTTT. It specifies CASSTWTGLNTEAFF.